Below are 15 T cell receptor beta chains sequenced from a single sample in a study of cytotoxic CD8 clonotypes in ibrutinib-treated CLL. The protocol was immunoSEQ multiplex PCR, while the TCRdb copy is restricted to in-frame clones and leaves out a portion. This sample carries some 150,000 clones, 60% to 80% of them seen once, and the ten largest clones take under 35%. Sequenced here: PBMCs, sampled after 12 months of ibrutinib treatment. Source of these receptors: a human donor with chronic lymphocytic leukemia.

The V and J genes are TRBV7-3 and TRBJ2-1; 7 nucleotides line up with TRBD2. Germline V CDR1 and CDR2: SGHTA, FQGTGA. The CDR3 consists of 15 residues. Germline trimming cut 6 bases from V and 4 bases from J; bases unmatched to any gene: 9. The chain's CDR3 is CASRQGLERYNEQFF. The DNA of the CDR3 is TGTGCCAGCAGGCAAGGACTAGAAAGATACAATGAGCAGTTCTTC.

The chain recombines TRBV4-1 with TRBJ2-7; D unresolved. Germline lookup yields CDR1 MGHRA and CDR2 YSYEKL. Deletions cut 0 bases from V and 5 bases from J, with 11 bases between. This CDR3 region has 14 residues. The CDR3 loop is CASSQENKRHEQYF. As DNA, the CDR3 is TGCGCCAGCAGCCAAGAGAACAAGAGGCACGAGCAGTACTTC.

The chain is built from TRBV5-1 and TRBJ2-7, with TRBD1 matching over 9 bases. Germline assignment: CDR1 SGHRS and CDR2 YFSETQ. The ends lost 4 bases at V and 6 bases at J; junction bases unmatched: 11. The CDR3 extends over 15 amino acids. The CDR3 region is CASSVGTGSYSEQYF. As DNA, the CDR3 is TGCGCCAGCAGCGTCGGGACAGGGAGTTATAGCGAGCAGTACTTC.

The genes are TRBV28 and TRBJ1-5; D is uncertain. CDR3 length: 13 residues. With 6 bases removed from V and 1 base from J, the gap between germline ends came to 7 bases. CDR1 is MDHEN, CDR2 SYDVKM, per germline. The CDR3: CASRFNSNQPQHF. The DNA of the CDR3 is TGTGCCAGCAGATTTAACAGCAATCAGCCCCAGCATTTT.

This clone has more than one count but fewer than ten. The J gene is TRBJ2-1, the V gene TRBV10-3; D perhaps matches TRBD2 (5 bases). Germline V gene sequence: CDR1 ENHRY, CDR2 SYGVKD. V was clipped by 2 bases and J by 8 bases, with 10 bases between them. The CDR3 has 13 residues. The CDR3 loop reads CAISEAEGDEQFF. The CDR3 bases are TGTGCCATCAGTGAGGCCGAGGGCGATGAGCAGTTCTTC.

This clone was counted a few times. The chain uses TRBV7-2 and TRBJ1-1; 11 nucleotides line up with TRBD1. Germline CDR1 is SGHTA and CDR2 is FQGNSA. The CDR3 covers 15 residues. The J segment lost 7 bases and the V segment lost 5 bases, leaving 9 bases of the junction unmatched. CDR3 sequence: CASSLPDRGQYEAFF. The CDR3 DNA reads TGTGCCAGCAGCCTACCGGACAGGGGGCAATATGAAGCTTTCTTT.

V and J are TRBV10-3 and TRBJ1-2; no clear D. This CDR3 comprises 15 residues. The germline V gene has CDR1 ENHRY and CDR2 SYGVKD. The V gene lost 4 bases and the J gene lost 2 bases, with 14 bases spanning the gap. CDR3 in amino acids: CAISALVRLNYGYTF. Here the CDR3 DNA reads TGTGCCATCAGTGCGTTGGTCAGGTTAAACTATGGCTACACCTTC.

This sequence joins TRBV4-1 and TRBJ2-3, with D possibly being TRBD1 (5 bases). The CDR3 length is 16 residues. Per the germline V gene, CDR1 is MGHRA and CDR2 is YSYEKL. V gave up 5 bases and J gave up 2 bases, with 17 bases separating them. The CDR3 coding sequence is TGCGCCAGCAGCTCCCGACAGCTCGGATACACAGATACGCAGTATTTT. Its protein is CASSSRQLGYTDTQYF.

This clone has just a few counts. The J gene is TRBJ1-5, the V gene TRBV20-1; tentative D call: TRBD1 (5 bases). The CDR3 spans 11 residues. V lost 5 bases and J lost 7, with 9 bases in between. Germline values: CDR1 DFQATT, CDR2 SNEGSKA (reference sequence). CDR3 nucleotide sequence: TGCAGTGCTGGGGGAGGGCAGCCCCAGCATTTT. It translates to CSAGGGQPQHF.

This clone was seen once. The J gene is TRBJ2-7, the V gene TRBV4-3; 13 bases line up with TRBD2. V trimming: 4 bases; J trimming: 7 bases; junction bases outside the gene matches: 10. CDR3 length: 16 amino acids. Per the germline V gene, CDR1 is LGHNA and CDR2 is YSLEER. The CDR3 region has the DNA TGCGCCAGCAGCCGGGATCGAGGACTAGCGGGAGAAGAGCAGTACTTC. Its protein is CASSRDRGLAGEEQYF.

The genes are TRBV9 and TRBJ2-3; D ambiguous. The ends were cut back, 10 bases at V and 1 base at J, with 7 bases in the middle. Germline V gene sequence: CDR1 SGDLS, CDR2 YYNGEE. The CDR3 consists of 11 residues. CDR3 nucleotide sequence: TGTGCCCCTCTGGGCACAGATACGCAGTATTTT. Translated, it gives CAPLGTDTQYF.

The chain links TRBV5-5 to TRBJ1-1; no clear D gene. V shed 3 bases and J shed 3 bases, with 6 bases lying between them. CDR3 length: 12 residues. CDR1 and CDR2 from the germline V gene are SGHKS and YYEKEE (reference sequence). CDR3 in DNA: TGTGCCAGCAGCTGGACGGACACTGAAGCTTTCTTT. Translation: CASSWTDTEAFF.

This clone has just one count. The rearrangement joins TRBV7-9 to TRBJ1-4, with D perhaps TRBD1 (5 bases). Germline V gene lookup returns CDR1 SEHNR and CDR2 FQNEAQ (reference sequence). The CDR3 has 16 residues. The V end lost 2 bases, the J end lost 3 bases, and 13 bases lay between the germline ends. For the CDR3, the DNA is TGTGCCAGCAGCTTAAGCAGGGTAATCTCTAATGAAAAACTGTTTTTT. Translated, it gives CASSLSRVISNEKLFF.

The chain carries TRBV27 and TRBJ2-1; TRBD1 agrees at 7 bases. The V segment lost 3 bases and the J segment 2 bases; nucleotides outside the gene matches: 10. CDR1 is MNHEY and CDR2 is SMNVEV in the germline V gene (reference sequence). The CDR3 has 17 residues. The DNA of the CDR3 is TGTGCCAGCAGTTTTCCTCCGGGGACAGCCGCCTACAATGAGCAGTTCTTC. This gives the protein CASSFPPGTAAYNEQFF.

DNA of the CDR3: TGCGCCAGCAGCTTGGCCGGGGGATACTCCTACAATGAGCAGTTCTTC. It translates to CASSLAGGYSYNEQFF. J is TRBJ2-1 and V is TRBV5-1, with a possible D match to TRBD2 (6 bases). This CDR3 contains 16 residues. The ends were cut back, 0 bases at V and 0 bases at J, with 10 bases in the middle. CDR1 and CDR2 (germline): SGHRS, YFSETQ.